Reported below is one T cell receptor beta chain. The data are from a study of OX40 agonist ivuxolimab in advanced cancers. Study as a whole: Patients with prior anti-PD-1, anti-PD-L1 or anti-CTLA-4 therapy were eligible; 40% had some.

Produced via immunoSEQ multiplex PCR; TCRdb's table is partial and in-frame only. Here the sample spans approximately 50,000 clones, less than 90% being singletons. Trimming stripped 8 bases from V and 5 bases from J, with 15 bases between. CDR1 is MNHNY, CDR2 SVGAGI, per germline (reference sequence). The CDR3 runs to 14 residues. This specimen consisted of CD4+ or CD8+ T cells sorted from blood, obtained in a trial of the OX40 agonist ivuxolimab. This chain links TRBV6-6 with TRBJ1-4; TRBD1 might be the D (6 bases). This TCR derives from an adult with an advanced solid tumor such as melanoma, head and neck, liver or kidney cancer. CDR3 bases: TGTGCCAGCCGACTCCCAGGGGCGAATGAAAAACTGTTTTTT. Its translation is CASRLPGANEKLFF.